The clone carrying this T cell receptor beta chain is medium-sized (0.01 to 0.1%). The authors amplified TCR beta CDR3 by multiplex PCR with 32 V and 13 J primers. MiXCR was run by TCRdb on the multiplex PCR reads, yielding one entry per CDR3 protein. The sample shows 7,000 to 8,500 distinct CDR3 sequences, around a fifth of them seen only once. The sample comes from a study of immune heterogeneity within non-small cell lung tumors. Across the study: Among the tumors, 4 were squamous cell carcinomas, approximately 10 were non-squamous carcinomas and 1 was not otherwise specified.

Template material comprised bulk tumor genomic DNA at roughly 650 ng per sample. Every primary tumor yielded several biopsies, spaced far apart, that were taken during surgery. Enrolled individuals presented with untreated, newly diagnosed non-small cell lung cancer and received curative surgery. Germline assignment: CDR1 DFQATT and CDR2 SNEGSKA (reference sequence). V was cut by 3 bases and J by 6 bases, with 9 bases left in between. This CDR3 spans 12 amino acids. Sequencing input: lung tumor tissue. This sequence joins TRBV20-1 and TRBJ2-1; no reliable D call. The clonotype was recovered from a man aged 60 to 69 with non-small cell lung cancer. The CDR3 here is CSARALPNEQFF. The DNA of the CDR3 is TGCAGTGCTAGGGCCCTACCCAATGAGCAGTTCTTC.